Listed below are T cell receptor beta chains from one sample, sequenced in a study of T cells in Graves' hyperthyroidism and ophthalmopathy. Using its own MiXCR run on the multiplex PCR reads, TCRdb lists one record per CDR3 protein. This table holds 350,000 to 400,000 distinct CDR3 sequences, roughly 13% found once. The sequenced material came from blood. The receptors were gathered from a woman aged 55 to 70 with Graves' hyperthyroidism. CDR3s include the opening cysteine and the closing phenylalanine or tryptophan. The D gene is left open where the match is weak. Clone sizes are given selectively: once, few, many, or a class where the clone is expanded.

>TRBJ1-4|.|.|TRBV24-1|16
TGTGCCACCAGCTCTGGACGTCCAAGGGGTAATGAAAAACTGTTTTTT
CATSSGRPRGNEKLFF
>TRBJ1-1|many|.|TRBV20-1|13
TGCAGTGCCCCACGATCAGGGAACACTGAAGCTTTCTTT
CSAPRSGNTEAFF
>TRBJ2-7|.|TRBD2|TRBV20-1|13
TGCAGTGCTAGTTTGCGGGAGGGCGGCGAGCAGTACTTC
CSASLREGGEQYF
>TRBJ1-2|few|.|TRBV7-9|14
TGTGCCAGCAGCTTACGAGGGACCAACTATGGCTACACCTTC
CASSLRGTNYGYTF
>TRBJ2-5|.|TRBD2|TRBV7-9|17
TGTGCCAGCAGCTCAGCGAGAATAGCGGGCCCACCCGAGACCCAGTACTTC
CASSSARIAGPPETQYF
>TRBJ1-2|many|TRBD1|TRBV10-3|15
TGTGCCATCAGCAATGAAAGACAGGGGGCGAATGGCTACACCTTC
CAISNERQGANGYTF
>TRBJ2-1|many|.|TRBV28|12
TGTGCCAGCAGTGGGACGGAGGTCGAGCAGTTCTTC
CASSGTEVEQFF
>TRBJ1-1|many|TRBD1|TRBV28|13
TGTGCCAGCAGTTTAGGGACAGGGGTGATGGCTTTCTTT
CASSLGTGVMAFF
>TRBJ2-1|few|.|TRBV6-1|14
TGTGCCAGCAGGTACAAGAGCTCCTACAATGAGCAGTTCTTC
CASRYKSSYNEQFF
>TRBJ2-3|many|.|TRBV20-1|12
TGCAGTGCTAGGCTGCCTTCAGATACGCAGTATTTT
CSARLPSDTQYF
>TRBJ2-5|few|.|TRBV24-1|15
TGTGCCACCAGTGATTTCACAGGGAACCAAGAGACCCAGTACTTC
CATSDFTGNQETQYF
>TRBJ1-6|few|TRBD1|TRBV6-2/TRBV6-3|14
TGTGCCAGCAGTCGGGACAGGGATAATTCACCCCTCCACTTT
CASSRDRDNSPLHF
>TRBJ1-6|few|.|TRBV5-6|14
TGTGCCAGCAGCTTGGAGCGGGGCGGCTCACCCCTCCACTTT
CASSLERGGSPLHF
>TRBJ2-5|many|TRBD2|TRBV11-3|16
TGTGCCAGCAGCTTGTCTCGAGCGGGAGGACGAGAGACCCAGTACTTC
CASSLSRAGGRETQYF
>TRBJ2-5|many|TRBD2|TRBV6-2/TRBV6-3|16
TGTGCCAGCAGTTACCGGGGACTAGCGGGAGGAGAGACCCAGTACTTC
CASSYRGLAGGETQYF
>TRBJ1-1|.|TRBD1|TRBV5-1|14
TGCGCCAGCAGCCTGACAGGGGTTATCACTGAAGCTTTCTTT
CASSLTGVITEAFF
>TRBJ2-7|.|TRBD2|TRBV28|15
TGTGCCAGCAGAGGGACTAGCGGAGGAGGGTACGAGCAGTACTTC
CASRGTSGGGYEQYF
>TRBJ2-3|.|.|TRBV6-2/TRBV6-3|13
TGTGCCAGCCGCCCCTCTAGCACAGATACGCAGTATTTT
CASRPSSTDTQYF
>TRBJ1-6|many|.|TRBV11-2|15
TGTGCCAGCAGCTTAAAGGGAGCCATTAATTCACCCCTCCACTTT
CASSLKGAINSPLHF
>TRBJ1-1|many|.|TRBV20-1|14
TGCAGCCCGGGGTTTGGCCCTGGATACACTGAAGCTTTCTTT
CSPGFGPGYTEAFF
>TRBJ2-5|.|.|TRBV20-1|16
TGCAGTGCTAGAGTCGGGCCGATAAGAGACCAAGAGACCCAGTACTTC
CSARVGPIRDQETQYF
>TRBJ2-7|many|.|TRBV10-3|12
TGTGCCATCGGGACATTCGGTTACGAGCAGTACTTC
CAIGTFGYEQYF
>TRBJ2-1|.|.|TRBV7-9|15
TGTGCCAGCAGCCCAAGCTATGGGCAGACGCGTGAGCAGTTCTTC
CASSPSYGQTREQFF
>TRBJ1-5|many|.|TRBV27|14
TGTGCCAGCGCCTCGGGGTCGGGCAATCAGCCCCAGCATTTT
CASASGSGNQPQHF
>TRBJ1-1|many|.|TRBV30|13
TGTGCCTGGAGAGGAGGGACACTATCTGAAGCTTTCTTT
CAWRGGTLSEAFF
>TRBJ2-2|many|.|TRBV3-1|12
TGTGCCAGCAGCCAACGTACCGGGGAGCTGTTTTTT
CASSQRTGELFF